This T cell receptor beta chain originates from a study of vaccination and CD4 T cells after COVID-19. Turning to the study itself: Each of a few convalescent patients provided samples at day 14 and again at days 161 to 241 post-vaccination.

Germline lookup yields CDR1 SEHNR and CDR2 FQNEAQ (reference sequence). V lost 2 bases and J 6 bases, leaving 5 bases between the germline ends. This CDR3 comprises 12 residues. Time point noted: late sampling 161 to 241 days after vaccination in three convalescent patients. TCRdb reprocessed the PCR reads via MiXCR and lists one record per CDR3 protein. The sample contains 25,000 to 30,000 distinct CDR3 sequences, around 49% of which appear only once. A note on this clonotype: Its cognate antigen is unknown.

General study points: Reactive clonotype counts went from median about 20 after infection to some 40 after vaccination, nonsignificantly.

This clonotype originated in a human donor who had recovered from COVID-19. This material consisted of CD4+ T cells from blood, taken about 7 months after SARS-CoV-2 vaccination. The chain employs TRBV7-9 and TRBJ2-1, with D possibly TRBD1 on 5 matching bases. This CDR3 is CASSLRGNEQFF. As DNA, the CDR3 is TGTGCCAGCAGCTTAAGGGGCAATGAGCAGTTCTTC.